The entry that follows covers one T cell receptor (beta chain) sequence. Antigen: not known. The data were taken from a study of Ad26.COV2.S vaccination and SARS-CoV-2 variants. Study at large: Enrolled in COV1001, the donor was in the Ad26.COV2.S trial arm, which received the vaccine.

As to treatment: around 19 received Ad26.COV2.S at low or high dose, single or two shots; roughly five received placebo; per-sample allocation not given. Samples analyzed were those drawn on day 63 after the first vaccine or placebo injection. Assay: immunoSEQ multiplex PCR; the TCRdb copy retains only in-frame clones and omits some. The sample has some 640,000 clones, around 89% seen once. Germline values: CDR1 MNHNS, CDR2 SASEGT. The CDR3 has 14 amino acids. The V segment lost 2 bases and the J segment 13 bases; nucleotides outside the gene matches: 6. Study conclusions and caveats: Researchers reported similar non-spike TCR breadth in vaccine and placebo recipients.

The rearrangement uses TRBV6-1 and TRBJ1-6, with 9 bases identical to TRBD1. Sequencing used peripheral blood, obtained in a trial of Ad26.COV2.S vaccine versus placebo. The source of this sequence is a person between 18 and 59 years old who received the Ad26.COV2.S COVID-19 vaccine or a placebo. Here the CDR3 DNA reads TGTGCCAGCAGTGAAATCCTGACAGGGGGTCCCCTCCACTTT. It specifies CASSEILTGGPLHF.